This record concerns one T cell receptor beta chain sequence. Between the trimmed V and J ends, which lost 7 bases and 3 bases, there was a span of 19 bases. CDR3 length: 14 residues. Germline loops: CDR1 SQVTM, CDR2 ANQGSEA. The study separated CD4+ cells into CD45RA+ naive and CD45RA-negative memory subsets. An even split of each subset's genomic DNA across several immunoSEQ plates was performed. TCRdb's table, derived via immunoSEQ multiplex PCR, lists solely in-frame clones and lacks some. The sample includes about 980,000 clones, 60% to 85% of them seen just once. The source of the sample is a study of shared clonotypes between healthy human individuals.

V gene TRBV29-1 combines with J gene TRBJ2-7, with D tentatively TRBD2 (6 bases). Sequenced sample: memory CD4+ T cells sorted from blood. Indicated subset: CD45RA-negative fraction. This receptor was taken from a man between 18 and 29 years old in good health. CDR3 DNA: TGCAGCGCCCTGGGAGGCGAGGGGTTCTACGAGCAGTACTTC. It encodes CSALGGEGFYEQYF.